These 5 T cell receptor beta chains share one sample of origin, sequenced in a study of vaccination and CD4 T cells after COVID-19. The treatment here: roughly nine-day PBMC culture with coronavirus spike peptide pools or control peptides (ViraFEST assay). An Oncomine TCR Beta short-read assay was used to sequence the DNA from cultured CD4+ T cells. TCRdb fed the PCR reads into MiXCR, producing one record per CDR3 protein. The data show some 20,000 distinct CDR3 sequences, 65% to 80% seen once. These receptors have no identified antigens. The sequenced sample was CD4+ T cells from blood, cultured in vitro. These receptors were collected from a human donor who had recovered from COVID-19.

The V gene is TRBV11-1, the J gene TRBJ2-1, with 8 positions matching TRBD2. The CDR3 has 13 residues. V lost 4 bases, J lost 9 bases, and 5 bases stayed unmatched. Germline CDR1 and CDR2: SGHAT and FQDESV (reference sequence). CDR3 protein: CASSYRGGTEQFF. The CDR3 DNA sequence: TGTGCCAGCAGCTACCGGGGGGGAACTGAGCAGTTCTTC. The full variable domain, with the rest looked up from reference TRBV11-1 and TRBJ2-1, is EAEVAQSPRYKITEKSQAVAFWCDPISGHATLYWYRQILGQGPELLVQFQDESVVDDSQLPKDRFSAERLKGVDSTLKIQPAELGDSAMYLCASSYRGGTEQFFGPGTRLTVL.

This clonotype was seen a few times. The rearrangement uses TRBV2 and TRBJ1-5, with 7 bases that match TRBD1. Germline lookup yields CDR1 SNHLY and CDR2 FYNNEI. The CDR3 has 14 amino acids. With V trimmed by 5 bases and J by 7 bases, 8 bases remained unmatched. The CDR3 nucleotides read TGTGCCAGCAGTTACAGGGGTGGGGGGCAGCCCCAGCATTTT. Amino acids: CASSYRGGGQPQHF.

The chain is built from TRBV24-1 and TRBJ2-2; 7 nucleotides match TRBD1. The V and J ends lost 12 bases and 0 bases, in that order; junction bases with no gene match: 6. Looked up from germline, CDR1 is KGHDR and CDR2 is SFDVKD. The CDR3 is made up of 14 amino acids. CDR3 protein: CAPYRGANTGELFF. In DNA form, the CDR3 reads TGTGCCCCATACAGGGGCGCGAACACCGGGGAGCTGTTTTTT.

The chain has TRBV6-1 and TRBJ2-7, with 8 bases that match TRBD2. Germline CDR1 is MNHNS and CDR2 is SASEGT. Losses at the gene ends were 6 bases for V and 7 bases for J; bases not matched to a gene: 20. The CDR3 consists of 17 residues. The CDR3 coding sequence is TGTGCCAGCAGCCGCATGGCCAGCGGGAGAGGGTCGGGTGAGCAGTACTTC. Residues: CASSRMASGRGSGEQYF.

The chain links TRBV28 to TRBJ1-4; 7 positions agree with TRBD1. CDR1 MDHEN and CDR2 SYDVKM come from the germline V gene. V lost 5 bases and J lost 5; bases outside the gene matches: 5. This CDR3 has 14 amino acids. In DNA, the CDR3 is TGTGCCAGCAGTCTGCCGGGACAGAATGAAAAACTGTTTTTT. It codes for CASSLPGQNEKLFF.